The rows below give T cell receptor beta chains drawn from one sample of a study of cytomegalovirus exposure and HLA in healthy donors. Generated by immunoSEQ multiplex PCR, the TCRdb table keeps only in-frame clones and is missing some. The sample consists of 95,000 to 150,000 clones, more than 65% of them appearing once. Source material: PBMCs. Receptors were obtained from a human donor in good health. Both conserved end residues are part of each CDR3. Fields, in order: V gene, J gene, D gene, clone size, CDR3 DNA, CDR3 protein. D genes are given only for firm matches. Size is stated for part of the rows, as once, few or many counts, or as a class when the clone is expanded.

v_gene: TRBV7-3; j_gene: TRBJ2-3; d_gene: .; abundance: few; CDR3nt: TGTGCCAGCAGCTTATGGTCGGGACTGACACCCACAGATACGCAGTATTTT; CDR3aa: CASSLWSGLTPTDTQYF
v_gene: TRBV6-5; j_gene: TRBJ1-5; d_gene: .; abundance: .; CDR3nt: TGTGCCAGCAGCCATAGTAGGAAGGAGCAGCCCCAGCATTTT; CDR3aa: CASSHSRKEQPQHF
v_gene: TRBV13; j_gene: TRBJ2-1; d_gene: .; abundance: .; CDR3nt: TGTGCCAGCAGCTCCGACAGGTCTGCCTACAATGAGCAGTTCTTC; CDR3aa: CASSSDRSAYNEQFF
v_gene: TRBV9; j_gene: TRBJ2-2; d_gene: TRBD2; abundance: once; CDR3nt: TGTGCCAGCACCCCTAGCGGGAACACCGGGGAGCTGTTTTTT; CDR3aa: CASTPSGNTGELFF
v_gene: TRBV5-1; j_gene: TRBJ2-3; d_gene: .; abundance: .; CDR3nt: TGCGCCAGCAACTGGTGGGGGGGCGCCGGAGATACGCAGTATTTT; CDR3aa: CASNWWGGAGDTQYF
v_gene: TRBV5-1; j_gene: TRBJ1-2; d_gene: TRBD1; abundance: .; CDR3nt: TGCGCCAGCAGCCCCGGACAGGGGTGGGGCTACACCTTC; CDR3aa: CASSPGQGWGYTF
v_gene: TRBV18; j_gene: TRBJ2-3; d_gene: .; abundance: .; CDR3nt: TGTGCCAGCTCACGTGCGGCGGACGGGGGAGAGACAGATACGCAGTATTTT; CDR3aa: CASSRAADGGETDTQYF
v_gene: TRBV9; j_gene: TRBJ2-2; d_gene: TRBD2; abundance: .; CDR3nt: TGTGCCAGCAGCGGGGCTCTAGCGGGGAACACCGGGGAGCTGTTTTTT; CDR3aa: CASSGALAGNTGELFF
v_gene: TRBV5-1; j_gene: TRBJ2-7; d_gene: .; abundance: .; CDR3nt: TGCGCCAGCAGCTTTGTGGCGTCGGTAGGAGGGAGAGTCTACGAGCAGTACTTC; CDR3aa: CASSFVASVGGRVYEQYF
v_gene: TRBV28; j_gene: TRBJ2-7; d_gene: .; abundance: once; CDR3nt: TGTGCCAGCAGTGGGACATTTACCGAGCAGTACTTC; CDR3aa: CASSGTFTEQYF
v_gene: TRBV5-8; j_gene: TRBJ2-7; d_gene: TRBD1; abundance: .; CDR3nt: TGTGCCAGCAGCTCCGGGACAGGGAATGGGGCCTACGAGCAGTACTTC; CDR3aa: CASSSGTGNGAYEQYF
v_gene: TRBV11-2; j_gene: TRBJ2-3; d_gene: .; abundance: .; CDR3nt: TGTGCCAGCTCCAGCTCACATTGGGCTGTCACAGATACGCAGTATTTT; CDR3aa: CASSSSHWAVTDTQYF
v_gene: TRBV12-5; j_gene: TRBJ2-2; d_gene: TRBD2; abundance: .; CDR3nt: TGTGCTAGTGGTTTGGTGACTAGCGGGAGAAACACCGGGGAGCTGTTTTTT; CDR3aa: CASGLVTSGRNTGELFF
v_gene: TRBV2; j_gene: TRBJ1-5; d_gene: TRBD1; abundance: .; CDR3nt: TGTGCCAGCACCCTGACAGGGGTTGGCAATCAGCCCCAGCATTTT; CDR3aa: CASTLTGVGNQPQHF
v_gene: TRBV19; j_gene: TRBJ1-5; d_gene: .; abundance: few; CDR3nt: TGTGCCAACCCAAGGATGAAGGGGGGCAATCAGCCCCAGCATTTT; CDR3aa: CANPRMKGGNQPQHF
v_gene: TRBV14; j_gene: TRBJ2-5; d_gene: TRBD1; abundance: .; CDR3nt: TGTGCCAGCAGCCCACTCACAGGGGAACGGGAGACCCAGTACTTC; CDR3aa: CASSPLTGERETQYF
v_gene: TRBV7-9; j_gene: TRBJ2-5; d_gene: TRBD1; abundance: .; CDR3nt: TGTGCCAGCAGCTACACCCGGGACAGGGAAGAGACCCAGTACTTC; CDR3aa: CASSYTRDREETQYF
v_gene: TRBV7-9; j_gene: TRBJ1-2; d_gene: .; abundance: .; CDR3nt: TGTGCCAGCACCGTTGCGGGTTTTGAAGGCTACACCTTC; CDR3aa: CASTVAGFEGYTF
v_gene: TRBV28; j_gene: TRBJ2-7; d_gene: .; abundance: few; CDR3nt: TGTGCCAGCAGTCTGGACATGTCCTACGAGCAGTACTTC; CDR3aa: CASSLDMSYEQYF
v_gene: TRBV29-1; j_gene: TRBJ1-1; d_gene: TRBD1; abundance: .; CDR3nt: TGCAGCGTCTCGGACAGGGGATACACTGAAGCTTTCTTT; CDR3aa: CSVSDRGYTEAFF
v_gene: TRBV28; j_gene: TRBJ1-6; d_gene: TRBD1; abundance: once; CDR3nt: TGTGCCAGCAGTCCGCGGGACAGGCATAATTCACCCCTCCACTTT; CDR3aa: CASSPRDRHNSPLHF
v_gene: TRBV2; j_gene: TRBJ1-5; d_gene: TRBD1; abundance: .; CDR3nt: TGTGCCAGCAGAGGAGGGGGCAGGAGCAATCAGCCCCAGCATTTT; CDR3aa: CASRGGGRSNQPQHF
v_gene: TRBV5-5; j_gene: TRBJ1-1; d_gene: .; abundance: few; CDR3nt: TGTGCCAGCAGCTTGGAGCCCTACACTGAAGCTTTCTTT; CDR3aa: CASSLEPYTEAFF
v_gene: TRBV5-5; j_gene: TRBJ2-3; d_gene: .; abundance: .; CDR3nt: TGTGCCAGCAGCTTGGGAGCGGATACCCGCACAGATACGCAGTATTTT; CDR3aa: CASSLGADTRTDTQYF
v_gene: TRBV5-1; j_gene: TRBJ1-2; d_gene: .; abundance: .; CDR3nt: TGCGCCAGCAGCTGGGAACAGGGTGGAGGTGGCTACACCTTC; CDR3aa: CASSWEQGGGGYTF
v_gene: TRBV28; j_gene: TRBJ1-2; d_gene: TRBD1; abundance: .; CDR3nt: TGTGCCAGCAGTTCCGGACAGGCCCGACCCTATGGCTACACCTTC; CDR3aa: CASSSGQARPYGYTF
v_gene: TRBV7-2; j_gene: TRBJ2-1; d_gene: .; abundance: .; CDR3nt: TGCGCCAGCAGCTTAGTCCACGGGTATGATGAGCAGTTCTTC; CDR3aa: CASSLVHGYDEQFF
v_gene: TRBV21-1; j_gene: TRBJ2-3; d_gene: .; abundance: .; CDR3nt: TGTGCCACCGAAAGTGGTCGGACAGATACGCAGTATTTT; CDR3aa: CATESGRTDTQYF
v_gene: TRBV13; j_gene: TRBJ1-2; d_gene: TRBD1; abundance: .; CDR3nt: TGTGCCAGCAGCCAACGGACAGGGAGTGGCTATGGCTACACCTTC; CDR3aa: CASSQRTGSGYGYTF
v_gene: TRBV11-2; j_gene: TRBJ2-5; d_gene: .; abundance: .; CDR3nt: TGTGCCAGCAGCTTAGCAGGGTCAGGCCGAACCCAGTACTTC; CDR3aa: CASSLAGSGRTQYF
v_gene: TRBV5-4; j_gene: TRBJ1-4; d_gene: TRBD1; abundance: .; CDR3nt: TGTGCTTCAGGGACAGACAATGAAAAACTGTTTTTT; CDR3aa: CASGTDNEKLFF
v_gene: TRBV6-5; j_gene: TRBJ1-1; d_gene: .; abundance: .; CDR3nt: TGTGCCAGCAGCCCCCTGACACTGAACACTGAAGCTTTCTTT; CDR3aa: CASSPLTLNTEAFF
v_gene: TRBV6-1; j_gene: TRBJ1-2; d_gene: .; abundance: .; CDR3nt: TGTGCCAGCAGGACACCCTTGAACTATGGCTACACCTTC; CDR3aa: CASRTPLNYGYTF
v_gene: TRBV28; j_gene: TRBJ2-4; d_gene: .; abundance: .; CDR3nt: TGTGCCAGCAGTCCAGCGGGACAGGTAGCCAAAAACATTCAGTACTTC; CDR3aa: CASSPAGQVAKNIQYF
v_gene: TRBV6-5; j_gene: TRBJ2-5; d_gene: .; abundance: .; CDR3nt: TGTGCCAGCAGAGTGCGCGAAACCCAGTACTTC; CDR3aa: CASRVRETQYF
v_gene: TRBV6-1; j_gene: TRBJ2-7; d_gene: TRBD2; abundance: .; CDR3nt: TGTGCCAGCAGTGAAATCTTACTAGCGGCTAAAATCTACGAGCAGTACTTC; CDR3aa: CASSEILLAAKIYEQYF
v_gene: TRBV6-5; j_gene: TRBJ2-2; d_gene: .; abundance: .; CDR3nt: TGTGCCAGCAGTGTTTCGAGGGAGGTCGGGGAGCTGTTTTTT; CDR3aa: CASSVSREVGELFF
v_gene: TRBV25-1; j_gene: TRBJ2-3; d_gene: TRBD2; abundance: .; CDR3nt: TGTGCCAGCTCCCGTGGACTAGCCACAGATACGCAGTATTTT; CDR3aa: CASSRGLATDTQYF